This TCR beta chain appears in the sequencing data of a study of T cells expressing NK-cell markers (TCRdb year 2020). As for the study more broadly: Three sorted T-cell subsets (CD3+CD56+NKG2C+, CD3+CD56+NKG2C- and CD3+CD56-NKG2C+) from eight donors had their TCR beta-chain repertoires profiled. The study sequenced eight donors, all healthy volunteers chosen at random: three men and five women. Illumina HiSeq 2000/2500, MiSeq or NextSeq was used to sequence libraries as 2 x 150 bp reads. Among the eight sequenced donors, only one was HCMV-seronegative, while the other seven were HCMV-seropositive.

The CDR3, cysteine through phenylalanine, is 14 amino acids long. No nucleotide data were recorded. HCMV serostatus was determined by detecting HCMV-specific IgG in serum with a commercial ELISA kit. Ficoll density gradient centrifugation was used to isolate peripheral blood mononuclear cells from blood. To note about this clonotype: Its antigen is unknown.

TCRdb lists the instrument as Illumina HiSeq 2000. The TCR beta cDNA libraries were made using 5'RACE template switching, a step that added both a universal primer site and unique molecular identifiers. cDNA synthesis was primed from the TCR beta constant segment, followed by two successive PCR amplification steps. The source study handled its data this way. MIGEC handled demultiplexing of the reads and grouping by UMI, while MiTCR was used to assemble and quantify clonotypes. To exclude erroneous sequences, only TCR cDNA sequences supported by at least two reads were retained. Downstream repertoire analysis used the tcR package, and clonotypes were matched across fractions by CDR3 nucleotide sequence plus V segment. VDJmatch was used to annotate antigen specificity against VDJdb, with one amino acid substitution in CDR3 allowed. TCRdb reprocessed the reads; each CDR3 protein sequence makes one entry, and DNA is unavailable. Here the V and J calls rest on TCRdb's processing, not on the authors' analysis. The sample's records list fewer than 400,000 distinct CDR3 sequences. Roughly 5.4% of the sample lies in the top ten.

The full study reports these points: Whether the expanded NKG2C-expressing T cell clones were specific for HCMV antigens remained unclear. In over five donors, the dominant CD3+CD56+NKG2C+ clonotypes were found to rank among the top 10 CD8+ clonotypes and to make up about 1.0-8% of CD8+ T cells. Those dominant clonotypes were again the most abundant among CD3+CD56-NKG2C+ cells in a handful of donors, at about 28.3-60.1%.

The sequence links TRBV12-3 or TRBV12-4 to TRBJ1-4. Source material: blood T cells: a sorted CD56 or NKG2C T cell subset, CD4+ or CD8+ T cells, or bulk PBMC T cells (not recorded which). The sequence came from a man aged 18-75 years in good health. The CDR3: CASSRREGDEKLFF.